The clone carrying this TCR beta chain was recorded a few times. The method was immunoSEQ multiplex PCR; TCRdb's version includes in-frame clones alone and lacks a portion of them. The profile covers about 73,000 clones, with around 92% appearing a single time and less than 3.5% taken by the ten largest. This sample is part of a study of T cell changes during pregnancy in multiple sclerosis. This CDR3 region has 15 residues. V shed 0 bases, J shed 6 bases, and the junction held 1 base outside the gene matches. Germline V gene sequence: CDR1 LGHNA, CDR2 YNFKEQ. The TCR comes from a female donor in good health, enrolled as a control in a pregnancy study. The starting material was peripheral blood, obtained in the third trimester of pregnancy. V and J are TRBV4-2 and TRBJ2-1, with 11 bases fitting TRBD2. The CDR3 DNA sequence: TGTGCCAGCAGCCAAGATAGCGGGGGGGCCAATGAGCAGTTCTTC. Protein: CASSQDSGGANEQFF.